This TCR beta chain was sequenced in a study of cytomegalovirus exposure and HLA in healthy donors. Whole-study findings and limits: High specificity and sensitivity for cytomegalovirus status were reported for the classifier.

This clone was seen once. Its antigen is not identified. V lost 5 bases, J lost 0 bases, and 8 bases lay in between. Germline values: CDR1 SEHNR, CDR2 FQNEAQ (reference sequence). This CDR3 contains 13 residues. The PCR made use of 60 Vbeta and 13 Jbeta primers. Sequencing was performed with immunoSEQ multiplex PCR; in TCRdb, only in-frame clones are kept and a portion is missing. Of about 130,000 clones in the sample, under 90% are singletons; the top ten hold around 3.6%. The V gene is TRBV7-9, the J gene TRBJ2-7; D may be TRBD1 (6 bases). Sequencing was carried out using PBMCs. The sequence was collected from a woman aged 40 to 50 in good health and CMV-seronegative. CDR3 DNA: TGTGCCAGCAGCCGGGACAACTCCTACGAGCAGTACTTC. Its translation: CASSRDNSYEQYF.